This T cell receptor beta chain was captured by sequencing in a study of identical twins. Findings of the study overall: Twin pairs had excess sharing that was weaker in beta out-of-frame sequences. Where out-of-frame alpha sequences were twin-shared, they showed excess low generation probability. High-abundance cord blood beta clonotypes had fewer insertions; memory repertoires showed none.

This clonotype was picked up many times. Its target is unknown. MiXCR, run by TCRdb on the 5' RACE reads, gives a single entry per CDR3 protein. The sample lists some 710,000 distinct CDR3 sequences, around 5.7% occurring once. Trimming took 1 base from V and 2 from J, leaving 6 bases between them. The CDR3 totals 13 residues. The clonotype was recovered from a man aged 18 to 35 in good health. Sequencing used naive T cells sorted from blood. The rearrangement joins TRBV12-3 or TRBV12-4 to TRBJ2-7; D is unresolved. The CDR3 DNA is TGTGCCAGCAGTTTAGAGGGTCCCTACGAGCAGTACGTC. This gives the protein CASSLEGPYEQYV.